This entry describes one T cell receptor (beta chain). The target of this receptor is not known. The record has no base qualities; no much larger clone is one base away. These data originate in a study of blood T cell repertoires in COVID-19 (dated by TCRdb to the early 2020s). A note on the overall study: Samples covering the acute and convalescent phases of COVID-19 were provided by collaborators in the United States, Italy and Spain. The material from the prospective study consisted of cDNA or gDNA derived from T cells, B-cell-depleted T cells, or PBMCs. Subjects who had been exposed to COVID-19, were actively infected with it, or had recovered from it provided the deeply sampled blood TCRbeta repertoires that made up the dataset. The repertoires were made available in a free public database intended to serve as a resource for research on the immune response to SARS-CoV-2. The samples were drawn from two sources: the first 160 participants of the ongoing ImmuneRACE study, and some 1,300 subjects contributed by 6 global collaborators. A de-identified subject ID, COVID-19 status, age in years and sex were almost always included in the sample metadata. Where available, HLA class I and class II types were taken from metadata supplied by the sample provider and were not determined by assay-based typing.

V loses 4 bases at its end and J loses 3 bases; junction bases beyond the gene matches: 3. For CDR1 and CDR2, the germline V gene (reference sequence) lists MNHEY and SMNVEV. The CDR3 holds 13 amino acids from the cysteine to the phenylalanine. The sequence is cut down to CDR3 DNA, 39 bases in frame from base 1. The immunoSEQ Assay, a bias-controlled multiplex PCR, was used to amplify TCRbeta CDR3 regions from genomic DNA. In the paper's pipeline: Nucleated cell counts per sample were estimated from amplification of reference gene primers within the assay. To quantify the absolute abundance of each unique TCRbeta CDR3 rearrangement, sequence reads were collapsed and filtered. For each sample, productive Simpson clonality was calculated as the square root of Simpson's diversity index across productive rearrangements. TCRdb re-hosts the immuneACCESS table, in-frame sequences only. Its copies lack some clones; in the studies checked, an unresolved V gene accounts for under half of them, and the cause for the rest is not known. V and J calls and clone size are given by that table; D and trimming were obtained from the DNA. In all, the sample holds more than 85,000 clones, and about four fifths of those were seen once. 24% of the sample rests with the top ten.

Collaborating institutions collected whole blood in K2EDTA tubes following their own protocols. For TCRbeta analysis, collaborators shipped samples in one of three forms: frozen whole blood, isolated PBMCs, or DNA extracted from either of those sample types. The investigation overall reported the following: How much clinical and demographic metadata was included differed by source and by participant, and the metadata was provided uncurated.

The sequenced sample was peripheral blood. This TCR derives from a human donor in a cohort sampled during active COVID-19. The chain links TRBV27 with TRBJ2-7, and 7 junctional nucleotides match TRBD1. CDR3 loop: CASSSTGFYEQYF. DNA sequence: TGTGCCAGCAGTTCGACAGGGTTCTACGAGCAGTACTTC.